This entry lists 16 T cell receptor beta chains sequenced from one sample in a study of blood T cell repertoires in COVID-19. Clones were read by immunoSEQ multiplex PCR, and TCRdb kept only the in-frame ones, dropping some. The table records more than 110,000 clones, under 90% of them present only once. The sample consisted of peripheral blood. Every receptor here comes from a woman older than 75 in a cohort sampled during active or convalescent COVID-19.

The gene calls are TRBV5-1 and TRBJ1-2; D remains unclear. This CDR3 is 14 amino acids long. V lost 2 bases and J 4 bases, leaving 12 bases between the germline ends. Germline V CDR1 and CDR2: SGHRS, YFSETQ. CDR3 protein: CASSFAVASYGYTF. CDR3 coding DNA: TGCGCCAGCAGCTTTGCCGTGGCCAGCTATGGCTACACCTTC. Based on the CDR3 plus reference TRBV5-1 and TRBJ1-2, the full variable domain is KAGVTQTPRYLIKTRGQQVTLSCSPISGHRSVSWYQQTPGQGLQFLFEYFSETQRNKGNFPGRFSGRQFSNSRSEMNVSTLELGDSALYLCASSFAVASYGYTFGSGTRLTVV.

The rearrangement joins TRBV4-1 to TRBJ1-2; D is perhaps TRBD1 (5 bases). CDR3 length: 14 amino acids. Germline V gives CDR1 MGHRA, CDR2 YSYEKL. V was clipped by 2 bases and J by 4 bases, with 11 bases between them. The CDR3 DNA follows: TGCGCCAGCAGCCAACAAAGGGGCAGCTATGGCTACACCTTC. Protein: CASSQQRGSYGYTF.

This clone was found a few times. The gene calls are TRBV10-3 and TRBJ1-1, with 8 bases that match TRBD1. CDR3 length: 14 amino acids. V lost 10 bases and J lost 1; bases outside the gene matches: 8. Germline V lookup: CDR1 ENHRY, CDR2 SYGVKD. In DNA form, the CDR3 reads TGTGCCAGCAGCTTACAGGGGGGGAACACTGAAGCTTTCTTT. Protein: CASSLQGGNTEAFF.

This sequence joins TRBV19 and TRBJ2-1; TRBD2 matches 11 bases. Losses at the gene ends were 3 bases for V and 4 bases for J; bases not matched to a gene: 5. CDR1 and CDR2 (germline): LNHDA, SQIVND (reference sequence). This CDR3 region has 16 residues. As DNA, the CDR3 is TGTGCCAGTAGTATTTCTAGCGGGGGGCGATACAATGAGCAGTTCTTC. Amino acids: CASSISSGGRYNEQFF. The full variable domain, with the rest looked up from reference TRBV19 and TRBJ2-1, is DGGITQSPKYLFRKEGQNVTLSCEQNLNHDAMYWYRQDPGQGLRLIYYSQIVNDFQKGDIAEGYSVSREKKESFPLTVTSAQKNPTAFYLCASSISSGGRYNEQFFGPGTRLTVL.

This clone was picked up one time. The chain uses TRBV19 and TRBJ2-5; 12 bases fit TRBD2. The J segment lost 5 bases and the V segment lost 3 bases, leaving 7 bases of the junction unmatched. The CDR3 sequence is 16 residues long. Germline loops: CDR1 LNHDA, CDR2 SQIVND (reference sequence). In nucleotides, the CDR3 is TGTGCCAGTAGTATGTCTAGCGGGGGGGCCTGGGAGACCCAGTACTTC. It yields the protein CASSMSSGGAWETQYF.

The V and J genes are TRBV5-1 and TRBJ2-2; 9 positions match TRBD1. With V trimmed by 5 bases and J by 4 bases, 9 bases remained unmatched. Germline V gene data show CDR1 as SGHRS and CDR2 as YFSETQ. The CDR3 contains 16 residues. The CDR3 DNA sequence: TGCGCCAGCAGGGGCGCGGGACAGGGTGGCACCGGGGAGCTGTTTTTT. This translates into CASRGAGQGGTGELFF.

The chain links TRBV4-1 to TRBJ1-3; the match to TRBD1 covers 9 bases. The CDR3 is 15 amino acids. V shed 2 bases, J shed 3 bases, and the junction held 2 bases outside the gene matches. Germline CDR1 and CDR2: MGHRA and YSYEKL. CDR3: CASSQRQGDGNTIYF. The CDR3 nucleotides are TGCGCCAGCAGCCAACGACAGGGGGATGGAAACACCATATATTTT.

For the CDR3, the DNA is TGTGCCAGCACCGACCCGGGGACACCTAACTATGGCTACACCTTC. Encoded protein: CASTDPGTPNYGYTF. This chain uses TRBV5-8 with TRBJ1-2; D perhaps matches TRBD1 (6 bases). CDR1 is SGHTS and CDR2 is YDEGEE in the germline V gene. The CDR3 length is 15 residues. V lost 6 bases to trimming and J lost 0 bases, with 15 bases between them.

The gene calls are TRBV28 and TRBJ2-3; no reliable D call. The CDR3 loop spans 16 amino acids. CDR1 is MDHEN and CDR2 is SYDVKM in the germline V gene. V was pared by 2 bases and J by 0 bases, with 12 bases between. This chain's CDR3 is CASSLLVKASTDTQYF. CDR3 sequence (DNA): TGTGCCAGCAGTTTACTCGTAAAAGCTAGCACAGATACGCAGTATTTT.

The chain joins TRBV5-1 to TRBJ1-4; a possible D gene is TRBD1 (6 bases). In germline, CDR1 is SGHRS, CDR2 YFSETQ. V lost 4 bases and J 0 bases, leaving 13 bases between the germline ends. The CDR3 is 16 amino acids. CDR3 residues: CASSVTGFSTNEKLFF. CDR3 DNA sequence: TGCGCCAGCAGCGTTACAGGGTTCTCAACTAATGAAAAACTGTTTTTT.

This chain's CDR3 is CASSLRRNTDTQYF. CDR3 bases: TGTGCCAGCAGCTTGAGGCGAAACACAGATACGCAGTATTTT. This chain joins TRBV7-2 and TRBJ2-3; D gene ambiguous. CDR1 is SGHTA and CDR2 is FQGNSA in the germline V gene. Trimming removed 3 bases from V and 2 bases from J, with 9 bases in between. The CDR3 spans 14 residues. The full variable domain, in which reference TRBV7-2 and TRBJ2-3 provide the parts outside the CDR3, is GAGVSQSPSNKVTEKGKDVELRCDPISGHTALYWYRQSLGQGLEFLIYFQGNSAPDKSGLPSDRFSAERTGGSVSTLTIQRTQQEDSAVYLCASSLRRNTDTQYFGPGTRLTVL.

The V gene is TRBV5-1, the J gene TRBJ2-3; TRBD2 matches 10 bases. V was clipped by 4 bases and J by 6 bases; unmatched bases: 14. The CDR3 is made up of 17 amino acids. Per germline, CDR1 SGHRS and CDR2 YFSETQ. In DNA, the CDR3 is TGCGCCAGCAGCGCCTGGCCGGAGCGGGGGGGCCGGGATACGCAGTATTTT. This sequence encodes CASSAWPERGGRDTQYF. Drawing the rest from reference TRBV5-1 and TRBJ2-3, the complete variable domain is KAGVTQTPRYLIKTRGQQVTLSCSPISGHRSVSWYQQTPGQGLQFLFEYFSETQRNKGNFPGRFSGRQFSNSRSEMNVSTLELGDSALYLCASSAWPERGGRDTQYFGPGTRLTVL.

The V and J genes are TRBV5-4 and TRBJ2-7, with D perhaps TRBD2 (5 bases). Germline V gene lookup returns CDR1 SGHNT and CDR2 YYREEE (reference sequence). The CDR3 runs 15 residues. V dropped 3 bases and J dropped 3 bases, with 16 bases sitting between them. The CDR3 region has the DNA TGTGCCAGCAGCTCTTCCGGGAAAGCCAACTACGAGCAGTACTTC. Translation: CASSSSGKANYEQYF.

The V call is TRBV5-1, the J call TRBJ1-2; 9 bases fit TRBD1. The V gene's germline CDR1 is SGHRS and CDR2 YFSETQ. The CDR3 is 15 amino acids. J was trimmed by 6 bases and V by 0 bases; bases with no gene match: 6. The CDR3 DNA is TGCGCCAGCAGCTTGGGGGACAGGGACCTGAATGGCTACACCTTC. Its translation is CASSLGDRDLNGYTF. The full variable domain, its missing parts supplied by reference TRBV5-1 and TRBJ1-2, is KAGVTQTPRYLIKTRGQQVTLSCSPISGHRSVSWYQQTPGQGLQFLFEYFSETQRNKGNFPGRFSGRQFSNSRSEMNVSTLELGDSALYLCASSLGDRDLNGYTFGSGTRLTVV.

This chain uses TRBV9 with TRBJ1-2; D is unclear. Trimming took off 4 bases at V and 8 bases at J, with 15 bases between the two ends. The CDR3 consists of 13 residues. CDR1 and CDR2 from the germline V gene are SGDLS and YYNGEE. CDR3 sequence reads: CASSRSGEWGYTF. CDR3 nucleotides: TGTGCCAGCAGCAGGAGCGGGGAGTGGGGCTACACCTTC.

V gene TRBV11-2 combines with J gene TRBJ2-7, with no clear D. Germline CDR1 is SGHAT and CDR2 is FQNNGV. This CDR3 is 14 amino acids long. Trimming took off 2 bases at V and 3 bases at J, with 11 bases between the two ends. The CDR3 here is CASSLLAGFYEQYF. The CDR3 nucleotides read TGTGCCAGCAGCTTACTGGCCGGGTTCTACGAGCAGTACTTC. Full variable domain (rest looked up from reference TRBV11-2 and TRBJ2-7): EAGVAQSPRYKIIEKRQSVAFWCNPISGHATLYWYQQILGQGPKLLIQFQNNGVVDDSQLPKDRFSAERLKGVDSTLKIQPAKLEDSAVYLCASSLLAGFYEQYFGPGTRLTVT.